This T cell receptor beta chain is from a study of T cells in localized non-small cell lung cancer. Germline trimming cut 6 bases from V and 8 bases from J; bases unmatched to any gene: 7. The CDR3 runs 13 residues. The germline CDR1 and CDR2 sequences are MDHEN and SYDVKM. The repertoire was sequenced with immunoSEQ multiplex PCR; TCRdb's copy has only in-frame clones and lacks some. In the table there are about 76,000 clones, approximately 84% of which are singletons. This chain links TRBV28 with TRBJ1-3; 7 bases fit TRBD1. Sample: peripheral blood, taken before any cancer treatment. The TCR comes from an older female donor with stage I lung adenocarcinoma. The CDR3 coding sequence is TGTGCCAGCAGCACGACAGGGCTTGACACCATATATTTT. The encoded protein is CASSTTGLDTIYF. Full variable domain (outside the CDR3, taken from reference TRBV28 and TRBJ1-3): DVKVTQSSRYLVKRTGEKVFLECVQDMDHENMFWYRQDPGLGLRLIYFSYDVKMKEKGDIPEGYSVSREKKERFSLILESASTNQTSMYLCASSTTGLDTIYFGEGSWLTVV.